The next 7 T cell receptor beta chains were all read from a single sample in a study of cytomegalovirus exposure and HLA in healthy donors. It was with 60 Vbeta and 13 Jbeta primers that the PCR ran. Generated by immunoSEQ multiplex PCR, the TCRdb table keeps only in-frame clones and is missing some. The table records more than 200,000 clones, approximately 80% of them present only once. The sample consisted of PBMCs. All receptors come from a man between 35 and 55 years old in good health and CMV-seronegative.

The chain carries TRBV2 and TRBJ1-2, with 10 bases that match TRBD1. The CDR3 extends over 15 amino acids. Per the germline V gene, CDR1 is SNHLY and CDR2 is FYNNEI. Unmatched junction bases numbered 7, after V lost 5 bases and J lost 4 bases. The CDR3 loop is CASSPGQGRSYGYTF. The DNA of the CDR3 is TGTGCCAGCAGTCCGGGACAGGGGAGAAGCTATGGCTACACCTTC.

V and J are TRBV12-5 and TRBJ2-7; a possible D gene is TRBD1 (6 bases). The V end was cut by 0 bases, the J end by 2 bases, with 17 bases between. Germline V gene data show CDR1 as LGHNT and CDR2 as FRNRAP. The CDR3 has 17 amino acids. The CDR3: CASGLVIWDTSPYEQYF. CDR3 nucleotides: TGTGCTAGTGGTTTGGTAATATGGGACACCTCACCCTACGAGCAGTACTTC.

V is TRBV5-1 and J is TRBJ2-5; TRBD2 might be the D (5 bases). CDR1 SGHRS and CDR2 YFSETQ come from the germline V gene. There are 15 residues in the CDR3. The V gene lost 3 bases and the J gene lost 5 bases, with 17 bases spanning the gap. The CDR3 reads CASSSSMLPGETQYF. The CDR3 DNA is TGCGCCAGCAGCTCCTCTATGTTGCCGGGGGAGACCCAGTACTTC.

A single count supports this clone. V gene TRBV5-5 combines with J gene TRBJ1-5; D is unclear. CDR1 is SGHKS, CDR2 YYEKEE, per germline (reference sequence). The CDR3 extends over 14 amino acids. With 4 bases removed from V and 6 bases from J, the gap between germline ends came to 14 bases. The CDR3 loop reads CASSPIAGFQPQHF. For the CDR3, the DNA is TGTGCCAGCAGCCCAATCGCGGGTTTTCAGCCCCAGCATTTT.

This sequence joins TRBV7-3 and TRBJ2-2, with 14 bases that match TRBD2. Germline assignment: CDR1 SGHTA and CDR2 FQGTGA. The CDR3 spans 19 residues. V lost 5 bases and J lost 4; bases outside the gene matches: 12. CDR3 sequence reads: CASSAQGLAGAQGTGELFF. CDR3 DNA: TGTGCCAGCAGCGCACAGGGACTAGCGGGGGCCCAGGGCACCGGGGAGCTGTTTTTT.

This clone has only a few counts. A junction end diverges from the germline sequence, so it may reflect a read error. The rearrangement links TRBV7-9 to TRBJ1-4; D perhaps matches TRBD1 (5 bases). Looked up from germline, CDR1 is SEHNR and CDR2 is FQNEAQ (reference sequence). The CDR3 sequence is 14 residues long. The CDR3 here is CSSSGGATNEKLFF. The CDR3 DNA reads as TGTTCCAGCAGCGGAGGGGCAACTAATGAAAAACTGTTTTTT.

CDR3 sequence (DNA): TGTGCCAGCAGCTTGGCGACGTTGGGGGGGGAGACCCAGTACTTC. Its protein product is CASSLATLGGETQYF. The chain recombines TRBV5-4 with TRBJ2-5; 7 positions agree with TRBD2. Looked up from germline, CDR1 is SGHNT and CDR2 is YYREEE (reference sequence). J lost 5 bases, V lost 0 bases, and 7 bases had no gene match. The CDR3 is 15 amino acids.